The 26 T cell receptor beta chains given below trace back to one sample, sequenced in a study of Ad26.COV2.S vaccination and SARS-CoV-2 variants. The treatment is: around 19 received Ad26.COV2.S at low or high dose, single or two shots; a few received placebo; per-sample allocation not given. Following the first vaccine or placebo injection, samples were taken on day 63. Measured with immunoSEQ multiplex PCR; TCRdb has only the in-frame clones, and not every one. Of 400,000 to 500,000 clones in the sample, 89% are singletons; the top ten hold about 2.7%. The material was peripheral blood, obtained in a trial of Ad26.COV2.S vaccine versus placebo. The source of these receptors is a person aged 18-65 years who received the Ad26.COV2.S COVID-19 vaccine or a placebo.

CDR3 residues: CASTLAGISYNEQFF. Written as DNA, the CDR3 is TGTGCCTCAACCTTAGCGGGAATCTCCTACAATGAGCAGTTCTTC. The chain joins TRBV6-5 to TRBJ2-1, with 8 bases that match TRBD2. Germline values: CDR1 MNHEY, CDR2 SVGAGI. There are 15 residues in the CDR3. Trimming at V came to 11 bases and at J to 0 bases, leaving 9 bases not matched to a gene.

In this sample, this clone turned up a few times. The V gene is TRBV28, the J gene TRBJ2-7, with D uncertain. The V and J ends lost 4 bases and 4 bases respectively, with 14 bases between them. The CDR3 contains 14 residues. In germline, CDR1 is MDHEN, CDR2 SYDVKM. Written as DNA, the CDR3 is TGTGCCAGCAGTTACCCTTCTCAGTTTTACGAGCAGTACTTC. Residues: CASSYPSQFYEQYF.

The chain carries TRBV21-1 and TRBJ1-5. TRBV21-1 constitutes a pseudogene. The CDR3 runs 15 residues. In DNA, the CDR3 is TGTGCCAGCAGCAAAGGCGGGGGAGGCGGTCAGCCCCAGCATTTT. This codes for CASSKGGGGGQPQHF.

The chain carries TRBV11-1 and TRBJ2-1; TRBD1 might be the D (6 bases). The CDR3 runs 16 residues. Trimming stripped 5 bases from V and 7 bases from J, with 21 bases between. Germline V lookup: CDR1 SGHAT, CDR2 FQDESV (reference sequence). This CDR3 reads CASSAQTALQGNEQFF. The CDR3 region has the DNA TGTGCCAGCAGCGCTCAGACAGCCCTTCAGGGGAATGAGCAGTTCTTC.

J is TRBJ2-3 and V is TRBV19; 9 bases are a match to TRBD2. V trimming: 5 bases; J trimming: 7 bases; junction bases outside the gene matches: 16. Germline V CDR1 and CDR2: LNHDA, SQIVND (reference sequence). This CDR3 has 17 residues. The CDR3 DNA is TGTGCCAGTAGTCCCCGGGGTAGCGGGAGTATGTTGAATACGCAGTATTTT. Translated: CASSPRGSGSMLNTQYF.

V gene TRBV29-1 combines with J gene TRBJ2-1; TRBD1 is a possible D gene (6 bases). Germline V gives CDR1 SQVTM, CDR2 ANQGSEA. CDR3 length: 15 residues. V was cut by 7 bases and J by 5 bases, with 21 bases left in between. For the CDR3, the DNA is TGCAGCGCTATCCTCCCGGGACAACAGAACAATGAGCAGTTCTTC. Translated, it gives CSAILPGQQNNEQFF.

V usage is TRBV7-9 and J usage is TRBJ1-1; TRBD1 might be the D (6 bases). This CDR3 has 13 amino acids. Germline CDR1 reads SEHNR; CDR2 reads FQNEAQ (reference sequence). Deletions cut 2 bases from V and 7 bases from J, with 11 bases between. CDR3 nucleotide sequence: TGTGCCAGCAGCTTACAGGGGAAGCTTGAAGCTTTCTTT. It translates to CASSLQGKLEAFF.

Of note for this clone: At the DNA level, this CDR3 is encoded by other sequences in the same sample as well. CDR3 loop: CASSVEGSGNTIYF. In DNA, the CDR3 is TGTGCCAGCAGCGTAGAAGGCTCTGGAAACACCATATATTTT. V gene TRBV9 combines with J gene TRBJ1-3; D is uncertain. Looked up from germline, CDR1 is SGDLS and CDR2 is YYNGEE. This CDR3 has 14 residues. V dropped 0 bases and J dropped 0 bases, with 4 bases sitting between them.

The J gene is TRBJ1-5, the V gene TRBV28; 7 positions agree with TRBD1. Trimming at V came to 2 bases and at J to 4 bases, leaving 11 bases not matched to a gene. The CDR3 runs to 17 residues. CDR1 is MDHEN, CDR2 SYDVKM, per germline. The CDR3 loop reads CASSLPLTGTENQPQHF. DNA of the CDR3: TGTGCCAGCAGTTTACCCCTAACCGGGACAGAGAATCAGCCCCAGCATTTT.

This chain connects TRBV18 to TRBJ2-7, with 11 bases identical to TRBD1. In germline, CDR1 is KGHSH, CDR2 LQKENI. The CDR3 length is 15 residues. After removal of 5 bases from V and 6 bases from J, the junction contained 9 bases not matched to a gene. This CDR3 is CASSSVGQGALEQYV. The CDR3 DNA sequence: TGTGCCAGCTCATCAGTCGGACAGGGGGCACTCGAGCAGTACGTC.

The rearrangement joins TRBV5-1 to TRBJ1-1; no firm D call. Per the germline V gene, CDR1 is SGHRS and CDR2 is YFSETQ. Trimming removed 4 bases from V and 1 base from J, with 8 bases in between. The CDR3 loop spans 13 amino acids. The CDR3 DNA is TGCGCCAGCAGCCCCGGTTGGAACACTGAAGCTTTCTTT. Protein product: CASSPGWNTEAFF.

This clone was observed a few times. The genes are TRBV4-3 and TRBJ1-1; D gene ambiguous. This CDR3 contains 17 residues. V lost 4 bases and J 1 base, leaving 19 bases between the germline ends. Germline CDR1 reads LGHNA; CDR2 reads YSLEER. The CDR3 here is CASSLNPHPGANTEAFF. The DNA of the CDR3 is TGCGCCAGCAGCCTAAACCCCCACCCCGGCGCGAACACTGAAGCTTTCTTT.

This rearrangement joins TRBV2 to TRBJ1-6; possibly TRBD1 for D (6 bases). The germline V and J ends were trimmed by 6 bases and 17 bases, with 14 bases remaining between them. CDR1 SNHLY and CDR2 FYNNEI come from the germline V gene. This CDR3 comprises 11 residues. CDR3 bases: TGTGCCAGCAGCGGGACAAGATACGTCCACTTT. As protein: CASSGTRYVHF.

This chain uses TRBV27 with TRBJ2-1; D assignment may be TRBD1 or TRBD2 (6 bases each). Germline CDR1 and CDR2: MNHEY and SMNVEV (reference sequence). V lost 6 bases, J lost 4 bases, and 13 bases lay in between. There are 14 residues in the CDR3. Here the CDR3 DNA reads TGTGCCAGCAGGGGGGGCGCGGTATACAATGAGCAGTTCTTC. It yields the protein CASRGGAVYNEQFF.

The chain employs TRBV7-8 and TRBJ1-2; D perhaps matches TRBD1 (6 bases). Germline-derived CDR1 and CDR2 are SGHVS and FQNEAQ. The ends were cut back, 1 base at V and 8 bases at J, with 20 bases in the middle. The CDR3 spans 16 residues. The CDR3 DNA is TGTGCCAGCAGCTTAGTATATAGGCAGGGGCTTGGAGGCTACACCTTC. Translating it yields CASSLVYRQGLGGYTF.

This sequence joins TRBV5-1 and TRBJ2-1; unclear D gene. Germline-derived CDR1 and CDR2 are SGHRS and YFSETQ. Trimming pared 0 bases from V and 4 bases from J, leaving 11 bases between. This CDR3 has 15 residues. As DNA, the CDR3 is TGCGCCAGCAGCTTGGTACAGAATTCATACAATGAGCAGTTCTTC. Its protein product is CASSLVQNSYNEQFF.

The chain has TRBV5-5 and TRBJ1-2; TRBD1 might be the D (6 bases). This CDR3 is 14 amino acids long. Germline lookup yields CDR1 SGHKS and CDR2 YYEKEE (reference sequence). The V gene lost 3 bases and the J gene lost 7 bases, with 16 bases spanning the gap. The CDR3 DNA reads as TGTGCCAGCAGCTACGTTGGGGGCTCCGGTGGCTACACCTTC. It yields the protein CASSYVGGSGGYTF.

The chain recombines TRBV12-3 or TRBV12-4 with TRBJ2-5; 8 bases match TRBD1. The CDR3 runs to 13 residues. J was trimmed by 5 bases and V by 3 bases; bases with no gene match: 2. The CDR3 nucleotides read TGTGCCAGCAGTTTCCGGGACAGGGAGACCCAGTACTTC. It yields the protein CASSFRDRETQYF.

This rearrangement joins TRBV5-6 to TRBJ2-3, with 8 bases fitting TRBD2. Germline-derived CDR1 and CDR2 are SGHDT and YYEEEE. The CDR3 consists of 14 residues. V lost 4 bases to trimming and J lost 2 bases; unmatched junction nucleotides: 3. The CDR3 spells CASSLGLATDTQYF. CDR3 DNA sequence: TGTGCCAGCAGCCTAGGACTAGCCACAGATACGCAGTATTTT.

The rearrangement links TRBV7-9 to TRBJ1-5, with a weak D call TRBD1 (5 bases). CDR3 length: 16 residues. Trimming removed 1 base at V and 7 bases at J, with 17 bases between. Germline CDR1 is SEHNR and CDR2 is FQNEAQ (reference sequence). CDR3 residues: CASSLVGARGGQPQHF. The CDR3 DNA reads as TGTGCCAGCAGCTTAGTTGGGGCTAGGGGAGGCCAGCCCCAGCATTTT.

The chain joins TRBV7-2 to TRBJ1-5, with a tentative D call TRBD1 (5 bases). Germline V gene lookup returns CDR1 SGHTA and CDR2 FQGNSA. Deletions cut 5 bases from V and 11 bases from J, with 16 bases between. This CDR3 spans 13 amino acids. CDR3 in DNA: TGTGCCAGCAGCCCCAGGGTCAGGGACGCCCAGCATTTT. Its translation: CASSPRVRDAQHF.

This chain connects TRBV11-2 to TRBJ2-5, with 12 positions matching TRBD1. The CDR3 contains 16 residues. Germline assignment: CDR1 SGHAT and CDR2 FQNNGV. The junction had 5 bases not matched to a gene; V was cut back by 5 bases and J by 1 base. In DNA form, the CDR3 reads TGTGCCAGCAGCATGGGGACAGGGGGCATCCAAGAGACCCAGTACTTC. This codes for CASSMGTGGIQETQYF.

About this clone: Distinct nucleotide sequences in the sample also encode this CDR3. This chain connects TRBV4-2 to TRBJ1-4, with TRBD1 matching 7 bases. J gave up 7 bases and V 0 bases, and 5 bases lay outside the gene matches. Looked up from germline, CDR1 is LGHNA and CDR2 is YNFKEQ. The CDR3 is made up of 15 amino acids. The CDR3 coding sequence is TGTGCCAGCAGCCAAGAGACAGGGTTAGGTGAAAAACTGTTTTTT. It encodes CASSQETGLGEKLFF.

The chain recombines TRBV12-3 or TRBV12-4 with TRBJ2-4, with 8 bases matching TRBD1. The CDR3 loop spans 12 amino acids. Losses at the gene ends were 6 bases for V and 5 bases for J; bases not matched to a gene: 0. CDR3 DNA: TGTGCCAGCAGGACAGGGGAAAACATTCAGTACTTC. It translates to CASRTGENIQYF.

V is TRBV28 and J is TRBJ2-7; 8 nucleotides align to TRBD2. The J segment lost 4 bases and the V segment lost 3 bases, leaving 5 bases of the junction unmatched. Germline-derived CDR1 and CDR2 are MDHEN and SYDVKM. The CDR3 runs 14 residues. CDR3 sequence reads: CASSFAGGTYEQYV. The CDR3 coding sequence is TGTGCCAGCAGTTTTGCGGGAGGAACATACGAGCAGTACGTC.

The chain employs TRBV5-1 and TRBJ2-5; 9 positions agree with TRBD1. Germline V gives CDR1 SGHRS, CDR2 YFSETQ. V gave up 4 bases and J gave up 5 bases; unmatched junction bases: 9. This CDR3 is built from 15 residues. The CDR3 protein is CASSPYDRGRETQYF. CDR3 bases: TGCGCCAGCAGCCCCTACGACAGGGGGAGGGAGACCCAGTACTTC.